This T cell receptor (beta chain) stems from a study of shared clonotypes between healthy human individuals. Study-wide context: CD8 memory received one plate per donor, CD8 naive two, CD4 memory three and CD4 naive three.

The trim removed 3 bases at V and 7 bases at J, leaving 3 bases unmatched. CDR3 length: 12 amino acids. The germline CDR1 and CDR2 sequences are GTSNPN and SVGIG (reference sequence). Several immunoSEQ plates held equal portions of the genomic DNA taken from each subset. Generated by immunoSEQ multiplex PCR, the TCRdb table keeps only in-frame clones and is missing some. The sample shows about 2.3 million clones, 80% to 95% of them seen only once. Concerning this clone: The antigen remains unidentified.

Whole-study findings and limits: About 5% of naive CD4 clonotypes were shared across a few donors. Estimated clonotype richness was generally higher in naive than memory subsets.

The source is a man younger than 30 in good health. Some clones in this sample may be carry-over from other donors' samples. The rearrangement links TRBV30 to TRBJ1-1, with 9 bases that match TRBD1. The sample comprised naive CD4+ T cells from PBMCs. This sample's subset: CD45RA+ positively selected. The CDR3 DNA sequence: TGTGCCTGGAGATGGACAGGGGTTGAAGCTTTCTTT. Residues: CAWRWTGVEAFF.